The 28 T cell receptor beta chains below come from one sample, sequenced in a study of cytomegalovirus exposure and HLA in healthy donors. Some clones are missing from TCRdb's copy, which holds only in-frame ones; the method was immunoSEQ multiplex PCR. The sample has 65,000 to 80,000 clones, approximately 95% seen once; the top ten hold over 2%. Sequenced input: PBMCs. The source of these receptors is a woman younger than 35 in good health and CMV-seronegative.

The CDR3 loop is CASGLVLAGPTDTQYF. The CDR3 DNA is TGTGCTAGTGGTTTGGTACTAGCGGGCCCCACAGATACGCAGTATTTT. This chain uses TRBV12-5 with TRBJ2-3, with 9 bases identical to TRBD2. The V segment lost 0 bases and the J segment 2 bases; nucleotides outside the gene matches: 3. Germline values: CDR1 LGHNT, CDR2 FRNRAP. CDR3 length: 16 amino acids.

In DNA form, the CDR3 reads TGTGCCAGTAGTATAGTTCAGTCGAACACTGAAGCTTTCTTT. It is translated as CASSIVQSNTEAFF. The V and J genes are TRBV19 and TRBJ1-1; D is ambiguous. V lost 1 base to trimming and J lost 1 base, with 7 bases between them. CDR3 length: 14 residues. Looked up from germline, CDR1 is LNHDA and CDR2 is SQIVND (reference sequence).

The chain joins TRBV7-8 to TRBJ2-7; TRBD1 might be the D (5 bases). Trimming removed 0 bases at V and 2 bases at J, with 8 bases between. CDR3 length: 14 amino acids. Germline V gives CDR1 SGHVS, CDR2 FQNEAQ. The DNA of the CDR3 is TGTGCCAGCAGCTTAGCCAGGGCCACCTACGAGCAGTACTTC. This sequence encodes CASSLARATYEQYF.

This clone was observed once. This sequence joins TRBV19 and TRBJ2-5; 9 bases are a match to TRBD2. This CDR3 spans 20 amino acids. The germline V gene has CDR1 LNHDA and CDR2 SQIVND (reference sequence). V trimming: 3 bases; J trimming: 2 bases; junction bases outside the gene matches: 19. This chain's CDR3 is CASSIPALRAGGPRQETQYF. CDR3 nucleotide sequence: TGTGCCAGTAGTATCCCGGCACTTAGGGCGGGAGGGCCAAGACAAGAGACCCAGTACTTC.

The CDR3 sequence is CAWSPGQGYEKLFF. DNA of the CDR3: TGTGCCTGGAGCCCGGGACAGGGGTATGAAAAACTGTTTTTT. V gene TRBV30 combines with J gene TRBJ1-4; TRBD1 agrees at 10 bases. After removal of 3 bases from V and 6 bases from J, the junction contained 4 bases not matched to a gene. This CDR3 has 14 residues. Per the germline V gene, CDR1 is GTSNPN and CDR2 is SVGIG (reference sequence).

V gene TRBV7-9 combines with J gene TRBJ2-4; possible D gene TRBD2, 7 bases. The CDR3 is 15 amino acids. The V end was cut by 3 bases, the J end by 8 bases, with 17 bases between. Germline loops: CDR1 SEHNR, CDR2 FQNEAQ (reference sequence). The chain's CDR3 is CASSFEGGARDIQYF. The CDR3 coding sequence is TGTGCCAGCAGCTTTGAAGGGGGGGCGCGAGACATTCAGTACTTC.

The J gene is TRBJ2-1, the V gene TRBV2; 10 nucleotides line up with TRBD1. Germline CDR1 reads SNHLY; CDR2 reads FYNNEI. The CDR3 is made up of 14 amino acids. After removal of 4 bases from V and 5 bases from J, the junction contained 2 bases not matched to a gene. DNA for the CDR3: TGTGCCAGCAGTGGGACAGGGGGAAACAATGAGCAGTTCTTC. Residues: CASSGTGGNNEQFF.

The chain couples TRBV5-5 to TRBJ2-5; 10 bases are a match to TRBD2. Looked up from germline, CDR1 is SGHKS and CDR2 is YYEKEE (reference sequence). CDR3 length equals 15 residues. J was trimmed by 0 bases and V by 4 bases; bases with no gene match: 3. The DNA of the CDR3 is TGTGCCAGCAGCCTTGGACTAGCGGACCAAGAGACCCAGTACTTC. Amino acid sequence: CASSLGLADQETQYF.

This clone was detected a few times. The chain has TRBV6-1 and TRBJ2-4; a possible D gene is TRBD1 (6 bases). Per the germline V gene, CDR1 is MNHNS and CDR2 is SASEGT. The CDR3 covers 15 residues. Trimming removed 2 bases from V and 8 bases from J, with 16 bases in between. CDR3 nucleotides: TGTGCCAGCAGTGAAATATCCGGACAGTTAGACATTCAGTACTTC. Protein product: CASSEISGQLDIQYF.

The chain employs TRBV5-4 and TRBJ1-4, with 9 bases aligning to TRBD1. V lost 0 bases to trimming and J lost 4 bases; unmatched junction nucleotides: 7. The CDR3 extends over 17 amino acids. Germline V gene sequence: CDR1 SGHNT, CDR2 YYREEE (reference sequence). CDR3 sequence: CASSLGDREGLNEKLFF. The CDR3 coding sequence is TGTGCCAGCAGCTTGGGGGACAGGGAGGGCCTTAATGAAAAACTGTTTTTT.

The rearrangement links TRBV5-1 to TRBJ1-5; D not certain. Germline CDR1 SGHRS, CDR2 YFSETQ. Trimming left V 4 bases short and J 6 bases short, with 14 bases between. This CDR3 is built from 14 residues. In DNA form, the CDR3 reads TGCGCCAGCAGCAGGTGGGTCGGGAGTCAGCCCCAGCATTTT. This translates into CASSRWVGSQPQHF.

This clone appeared once. V is TRBV7-2 and J is TRBJ2-1; 9 bases line up with TRBD2. This CDR3 comprises 18 residues. J gave up 2 bases and V 2 bases, and 10 bases lay outside the gene matches. Germline V gene sequence: CDR1 SGHTA, CDR2 FQGNSA. The CDR3 DNA follows: TGTGCCAGCAGCTTAAATAGGGCGGGGGGGAGCGCCTACAATGAGCAGTTCTTC. Protein product: CASSLNRAGGSAYNEQFF.

The CDR3 DNA sequence: TGTGCCAGCAGCTTAGGGCTAGCGGGGGATGAAGGGGCCAACGTCCTGACTTTC. This gives the protein CASSLGLAGDEGANVLTF. The J gene is TRBJ2-6, the V gene TRBV7-8, with 10 bases that match TRBD2. V dropped 1 base and J dropped 4; count of bases not matched to a gene: 7. From germline, CDR1 is SGHVS and CDR2 FQNEAQ. The CDR3 is 18 residues long.

The chain is built from TRBV10-2 and TRBJ1-2; D is ambiguous. The CDR3 spans 14 residues. V was clipped by 2 bases and J by 0 bases, with 7 bases between them. Germline assignment: CDR1 WSHSY and CDR2 SAAADI. CDR3 sequence reads: CASSEGSTNYGYTF. The CDR3 coding sequence is TGCGCCAGCAGTGAGGGGAGTACTAACTATGGCTACACCTTC.

The genes are TRBV6-5 and TRBJ1-2, with 7 bases identical to TRBD1. Germline values: CDR1 MNHEY, CDR2 SVGAGI. V was clipped by 2 bases and J by 4 bases; unmatched bases: 1. CDR3 length equals 13 residues. The DNA for the CDR3 is TGTGCCAGCAGTTACGGGGACAGCTATGGCTACACCTTC. This encodes CASSYGDSYGYTF.

The chain carries TRBV7-6 and TRBJ2-1; perhaps TRBD2 as D (5 bases). The V gene's germline CDR1 is SGHVS and CDR2 FNYEAQ. This CDR3 comprises 15 residues. The V end was cut by 3 bases, the J end by 5 bases, with 14 bases between. For the CDR3, the DNA is TGTGCCAGCAGCTTCGAGGGAGCAGCAGACAATGAGCAGTTCTTC. Its translation is CASSFEGAADNEQFF. Looking up the rest from reference TRBV7-6 and TRBJ2-1 gives the full variable domain: GAGVSQSPRYKVTKRGQDVALRCDPISGHVSLYWYRQALGQGPEFLTYFNYEAQQDKSGLPNDRFSAERPEGSISTLTIQRTEQRDSAMYRCASSFEGAADNEQFFGPGTRLTVL.

The chain recombines TRBV10-3 with TRBJ2-1, with 11 bases lining up with TRBD1. The CDR3 loop spans 18 amino acids. Germline V gives CDR1 ENHRY, CDR2 SYGVKD. The V and J ends lost 0 bases and 7 bases, in that order; junction bases with no gene match: 11. CDR3 DNA sequence: TGTGCCATCAGTGAGTCGAATCCCCGGGACAGGGGGGCGAATGAGCAGTTCTTC. Its protein is CAISESNPRDRGANEQFF.

The CDR3 region has the DNA TGTGCCAGCAGCTTGGGCGGGGGGTTTAATGAGCAGTTCTTC. Protein product: CASSLGGGFNEQFF. The chain employs TRBV5-4 and TRBJ2-1; the match to TRBD2 covers 8 bases. J gave up 7 bases and V 0 bases, and 3 bases lay outside the gene matches. Germline-derived CDR1 and CDR2 are SGHNT and YYREEE (reference sequence). This CDR3 is built from 14 residues.

This rearrangement joins TRBV6-5 to TRBJ2-1; 7 nucleotides line up with TRBD1. V dropped 2 bases and J dropped 0; count of bases not matched to a gene: 1. The CDR3 is 15 residues long. CDR1 is MNHEY and CDR2 is SVGAGI in the germline V gene. Written as DNA, the CDR3 is TGTGCCAGCAGTTACACAGGGGTCTCCTACAATGAGCAGTTCTTC. This translates into CASSYTGVSYNEQFF.

The chain joins TRBV10-2 to TRBJ1-1; D is unresolved. The CDR3 has 16 amino acids. Deletions cut 3 bases from V and 3 bases from J, with 17 bases between. Germline V gene lookup returns CDR1 WSHSY and CDR2 SAAADI. CDR3 DNA: TGCGCCAGCAGTGACTATCGCCCACCTAATGACACTGAAGCTTTCTTT. Its protein is CASSDYRPPNDTEAFF.

The rearrangement links TRBV29-1 to TRBJ1-2; TRBD1 is a possible D gene (6 bases). Germline V gives CDR1 SQVTM, CDR2 ANQGSEA. V lost 3 bases, J lost 6 bases, and 14 bases lay in between. There are 13 residues in the CDR3. The DNA for the CDR3 is TGCAGCGTTGAGGTGTGGGGGCAGAATGGCTACACCTTC. Its protein is CSVEVWGQNGYTF.

The CDR3 loop reads CASISRTGQETQYF. DNA of the CDR3: TGTGCCAGCATTTCCCGGACAGGGCAAGAGACCCAGTACTTC. The chain has TRBV28 and TRBJ2-5; TRBD1 matches 8 bases. Trimming removed 7 bases from V and 2 bases from J; junction bases left unmatched: 6. Germline V CDR1 and CDR2: MDHEN, SYDVKM. This CDR3 is built from 14 residues.

The gene calls are TRBV4-3 and TRBJ2-3, with D possibly matching TRBD1 (5 bases). In germline, CDR1 is LGHNA, CDR2 YSLEER. V was clipped by 3 bases and J by 2 bases, with 15 bases between them. CDR3 length equals 16 residues. In nucleotides, the CDR3 is TGCGCCAGCAGCCAGACAGCGCCGGGTTACACAGATACGCAGTATTTT. Translation gives CASSQTAPGYTDTQYF.

This sequence joins TRBV30 and TRBJ2-2, with a possible D match to TRBD2 (5 bases). CDR1 GTSNPN and CDR2 SVGIG come from the germline V gene (reference sequence). The CDR3 has 13 amino acids. Trimming took 2 bases from V and 9 from J, leaving 13 bases between them. CDR3: CAWSPGSSRELFF. CDR3 nucleotides: TGTGCCTGGAGTCCGGGATCCTCGAGGGAGCTGTTTTTT. The entire variable domain, with the rest obtained from reference TRBV30 and TRBJ2-2, is as follows: SQTIHQWPATLVQPVGSPLSLECTVEGTSNPNLYWYRQAAGRGLQLLFYSVGIGQISSEVPQNLSASRPQDRQFILSSKKLLLSDSGFYLCAWSPGSSRELFFGEGSRLTVL.

The V call is TRBV19, the J call TRBJ2-6; TRBD1 matches at 7 bases. Germline V gives CDR1 LNHDA, CDR2 SQIVND (reference sequence). Germline trimming cut 3 bases from V and 12 bases from J; bases unmatched to any gene: 11. CDR3 length: 15 residues. This chain's CDR3 is CASSMLGAGGVVLTF. The CDR3 DNA is TGTGCCAGTAGTATGCTAGGGGCAGGGGGTGTCGTCCTGACTTTC.

The CDR3 protein is CASSFAGTGASEQYF. The CDR3 nucleotides are TGTGCCAGCAGCTTCGCCGGGACAGGGGCTTCCGAGCAGTACTTC. The chain links TRBV25-1 to TRBJ2-7; TRBD1 matches at 10 bases. Looked up from germline, CDR1 is MGHDK and CDR2 is SYGVNS. The CDR3 is 15 amino acids. Trimming removed 6 bases from V and 6 bases from J; junction bases left unmatched: 11.

CDR3 nucleotide sequence: TGTGCCAGCAGTGAGGCCAGCGGGTTTCAAGAGACCCAGTACTTC. Its translation is CASSEASGFQETQYF. The V call is TRBV2, the J call TRBJ2-5; D might be TRBD2 (6 bases). CDR3 length equals 15 residues. V gave up 3 bases and J gave up 2 bases, with 13 bases separating them. The germline V gene has CDR1 SNHLY and CDR2 FYNNEI.

This rearrangement joins TRBV6-5 to TRBJ1-5; a weak D match, TRBD1 (6 bases). V lost 0 bases and J lost 8, with 17 bases in between. Germline V CDR1 and CDR2: MNHEY, SVGAGI. The CDR3 is 16 amino acids. CDR3 sequence (DNA): TGTGCCAGCAGTTACTCGGACAGCAAGGGGATGGAGCCCCAGCATTTT. Its protein product is CASSYSDSKGMEPQHF.